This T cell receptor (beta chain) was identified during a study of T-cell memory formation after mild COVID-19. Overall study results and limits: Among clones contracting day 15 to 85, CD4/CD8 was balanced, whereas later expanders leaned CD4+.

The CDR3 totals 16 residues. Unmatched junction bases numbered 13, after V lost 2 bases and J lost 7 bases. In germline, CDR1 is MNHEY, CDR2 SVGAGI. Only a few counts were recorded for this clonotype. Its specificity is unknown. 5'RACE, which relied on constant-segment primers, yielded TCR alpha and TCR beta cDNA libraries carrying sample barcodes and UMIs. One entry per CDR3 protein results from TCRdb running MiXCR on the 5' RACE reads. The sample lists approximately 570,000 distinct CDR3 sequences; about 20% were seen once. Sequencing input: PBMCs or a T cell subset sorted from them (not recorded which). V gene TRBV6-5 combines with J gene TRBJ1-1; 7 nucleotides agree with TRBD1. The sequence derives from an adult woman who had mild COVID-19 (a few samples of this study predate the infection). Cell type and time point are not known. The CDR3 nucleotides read TGTGCCAGCAGTTACCAATCAGGGGGACCGTTGGGTGAAGCTTTCTTT. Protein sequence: CASSYQSGGPLGEAFF.